This T cell receptor (beta chain) was captured by sequencing in a study of T cell changes during pregnancy in multiple sclerosis. Sequenced by immunoSEQ multiplex PCR; TCRdb stores in-frame clones only, minus some. The sample records roughly 87,000 clones, roughly nine tenths being singletons. Germline V gives CDR1 LNHDA, CDR2 SQIVND (reference sequence). The V gene end was trimmed by 1 base and the J gene end by 2 bases; junction bases not matched to a gene: 0. This CDR3 has 15 amino acids. The sample was PBMCs, taken in the first trimester of pregnancy. The V gene is TRBV19, the J gene TRBJ2-7; 12 nucleotides agree with TRBD2. The receptor was derived from a female donor in good health, serving as a control in a pregnancy study. Some clones in this sample may be carry-over from other donors' samples. For the CDR3, the DNA is TGTGCCAGTAGTATAGGGACTAGCGGGACCTACGAGCAGTACTTC. Residues: CASSIGTSGTYEQYF.